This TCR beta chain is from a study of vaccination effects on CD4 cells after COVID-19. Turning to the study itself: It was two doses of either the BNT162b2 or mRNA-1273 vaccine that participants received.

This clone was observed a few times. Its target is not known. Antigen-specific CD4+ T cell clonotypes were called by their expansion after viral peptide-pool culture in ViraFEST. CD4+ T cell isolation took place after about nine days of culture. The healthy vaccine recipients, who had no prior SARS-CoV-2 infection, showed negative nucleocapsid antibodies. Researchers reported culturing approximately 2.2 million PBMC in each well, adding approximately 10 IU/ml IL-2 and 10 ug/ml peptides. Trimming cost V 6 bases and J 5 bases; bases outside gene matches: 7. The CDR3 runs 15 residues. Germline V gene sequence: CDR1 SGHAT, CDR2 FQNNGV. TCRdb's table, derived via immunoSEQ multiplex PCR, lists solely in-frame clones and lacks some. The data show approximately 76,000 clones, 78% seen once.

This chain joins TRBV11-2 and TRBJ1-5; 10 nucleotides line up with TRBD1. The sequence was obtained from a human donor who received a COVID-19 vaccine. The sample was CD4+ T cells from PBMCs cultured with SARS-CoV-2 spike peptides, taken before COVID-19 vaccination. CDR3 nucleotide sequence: TGTGCCAGCAGTCAGACCGGGACAGGGGATCAGCCCCAGCATTTT. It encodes CASSQTGTGDQPQHF. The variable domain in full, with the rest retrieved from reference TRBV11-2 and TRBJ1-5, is EAGVAQSPRYKIIEKRQSVAFWCNPISGHATLYWYQQILGQGPKLLIQFQNNGVVDDSQLPKDRFSAERLKGVDSTLKIQPAKLEDSAVYLCASSQTGTGDQPQHFGDGTRLSIL.